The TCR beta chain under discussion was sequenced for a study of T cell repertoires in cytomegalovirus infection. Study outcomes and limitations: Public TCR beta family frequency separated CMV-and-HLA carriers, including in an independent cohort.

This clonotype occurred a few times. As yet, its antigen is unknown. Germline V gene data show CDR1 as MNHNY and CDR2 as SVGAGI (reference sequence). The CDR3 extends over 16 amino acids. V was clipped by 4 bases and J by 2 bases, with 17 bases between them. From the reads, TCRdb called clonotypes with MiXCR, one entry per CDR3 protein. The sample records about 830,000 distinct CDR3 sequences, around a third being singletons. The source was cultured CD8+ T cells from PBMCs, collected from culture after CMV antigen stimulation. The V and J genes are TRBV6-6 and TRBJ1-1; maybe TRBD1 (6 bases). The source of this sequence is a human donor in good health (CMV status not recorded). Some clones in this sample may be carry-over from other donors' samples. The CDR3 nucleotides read TGTGCCAGCAGTTCGACAGGTAGGAGGGGTAACACTGAAGCTTTCTTT. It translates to CASSSTGRRGNTEAFF.